This TCR beta chain stems from a study of metastatic and nonmetastatic thyroid tumors. Overall study results and limits: A significant increase in TCR beta diversity was reportedly seen in malignant thyroid tumors relative to benign nodules, in blood and tumor.

This clone appeared many times. Its antigen is not identified. In the authors' methods: Across clinicopathological groups, CDR3 differences served as the basis for building a distant-metastasis classifier for papillary thyroid cancer. TCRdb re-analyzed the PCR reads using MiXCR. TCRdb's processing, not the study's, gives the V and J calls here. The sample lists around 34,000 clones; 16% were seen once. This CDR3 comprises 14 residues. V was clipped by 7 bases and J by 3 bases, with 18 bases between them. The germline V gene encodes CDR1 DFQATT and CDR2 SNEGSKA (reference sequence). There were no patients who had received any treatment before thyroid surgery.

The rearrangement links TRBV20-1 to TRBJ1-2; D gene ambiguous. This sequence was found in a female donor with papillary thyroid cancer or a benign thyroid nodule (not recorded which). Some clones in this sample may be carry-over from other donors' samples. The sequenced material came from blood. The CDR3 here is CSESPVDAHYGYTF. The CDR3 DNA reads TGCAGTGAGTCCCCTGTCGACGCTCACTATGGCTACACCTTC.